The clone carrying this T cell receptor (beta chain) has just a few counts. The data stem from a study of Ad26.COV2.S vaccination and SARS-CoV-2 variants. Overall study context: Each vaccinee took Ad26.COV2.S intramuscularly, once or twice 56 days apart.

Using immunoSEQ multiplex PCR, the repertoire was profiled, and TCRdb retains in-frame clones only, with some absent. Of some 300,000 clones detected, around 84% appear once; the ten largest clones hold more than 1.5%. Sample treatment: over 15 received Ad26.COV2.S at low or high dose, single or two shots; 5 received placebo; per-sample allocation not given. The study sampled participants on day 63 after the first vaccine or placebo injection. Germline-derived CDR1 and CDR2 are LNHDA and SQIVND (reference sequence). Trimming took off 7 bases at V and 4 bases at J, with 22 bases between the two ends. The CDR3 has 16 residues.

This chain joins TRBV19 and TRBJ1-1; tentative D call: TRBD1 (5 bases). Sequencing used peripheral blood, obtained in a trial of Ad26.COV2.S vaccine versus placebo. The receptor comes from a person aged 18-60 years who received the Ad26.COV2.S COVID-19 vaccine or a placebo. The CDR3 coding sequence is TGTGCCAGTACCACCCCGGCAGGCAGGGTAGGCACTGAAGCTTTCTTT. Translated, it gives CASTTPAGRVGTEAFF.